The next 28 T cell receptor beta chains were all read from a single sample in a study of T-cell memory formation after mild COVID-19. A single record per CDR3 protein comes from TCRdb applying MiXCR to the 5' RACE reads. The table includes fewer than 250,000 distinct CDR3 sequences, under 30% detected once. Material for sequencing was PBMCs or a T cell subset sorted from them (not recorded which). The receptors derive from an adult woman who had mild COVID-19 (a few samples of this study predate the infection). Cell type and time point are not known.

A few counts support this clonotype. V usage is TRBV7-2 and J usage is TRBJ2-1, with D perhaps given as TRBD1 or TRBD2 (6 bases each). Trimming took off 5 bases at V and 1 base at J, with 21 bases between the two ends. There are 18 residues in the CDR3. CDR1 is SGHTA and CDR2 is FQGNSA in the germline V gene. CDR3: CASSLFLGGIRSYNEQFF. In nucleotides, the CDR3 is TGTGCCAGCAGCCTATTTCTCGGGGGCATTAGGTCCTACAATGAGCAGTTCTTC.

The chain recombines TRBV5-1 with TRBJ2-3; D perhaps matches TRBD2 (6 bases). V lost 7 bases and J 3 bases, leaving 15 bases between the germline ends. The CDR3 loop spans 14 amino acids. Germline V gene lookup returns CDR1 SGHRS and CDR2 YFSETQ. CDR3 sequence: CASFGGDATDTQYF. CDR3 DNA: TGCGCCAGCTTTGGCGGGGATGCGACAGATACGCAGTATTTT.

The CDR3 DNA reads as TGTGCCAGCAAAAGACAGGGGGGCGTCGGGGAGCTGTTTTTT. Its protein product is CASKRQGGVGELFF. The rearrangement links TRBV6-2 or TRBV6-3 to TRBJ2-2; 9 bases agree with TRBD1. The CDR3 runs to 14 residues. The V segment lost 7 bases and the J segment 7 bases; nucleotides outside the gene matches: 7. CDR1 is MNHEY and CDR2 is SVGEGT in the germline V gene.

This sequence joins TRBV19 and TRBJ2-2, with a weak D call TRBD2 (6 bases). Trimming removed 4 bases at V and 5 bases at J, with 20 bases between. Germline values: CDR1 LNHDA, CDR2 SQIVND (reference sequence). The CDR3 has 17 amino acids. CDR3 amino acids: CASSNGGGFIPTGELFF. The DNA for the CDR3 is TGTGCCAGTAGTAACGGAGGAGGGTTTATTCCTACCGGGGAGCTGTTTTTT.

This sequence joins TRBV5-1 and TRBJ1-1; D gene uncertain. Deletions cut 4 bases from V and 6 bases from J, with 22 bases between. In germline, CDR1 is SGHRS, CDR2 YFSETQ. CDR3 length: 16 residues. The CDR3 reads CASSPLGPVNSAEAFF. CDR3 DNA sequence: TGCGCCAGCAGCCCATTGGGTCCGGTCAATTCCGCTGAAGCTTTCTTT.

The chain couples TRBV29-1 to TRBJ1-5, with D possibly matching TRBD1 (5 bases). Trimming took off 2 bases at V and 5 bases at J, with 10 bases between the two ends. Germline values: CDR1 SQVTM, CDR2 ANQGSEA. The CDR3 runs to 13 residues. This CDR3 is CSVETREDQPQHF. In nucleotides, the CDR3 is TGCAGCGTTGAAACCAGGGAGGATCAGCCCCAGCATTTT. The whole variable domain, filled in from reference TRBV29-1 and TRBJ1-5, reads SAVISQKPSRDICQRGTSLTIQCQVDSQVTMMFWYRQQPGQSLTLIATANQGSEATYESGFVIDKFPISRPNLTFSTLTVSNMSPEDSSIYLCSVETREDQPQHFGDGTRLSIL.

The CDR3 sequence is CASRPSGDYEQYF. In nucleotides, the CDR3 is TGTGCCAGCAGGCCTAGCGGAGACTACGAGCAGTACTTC. The chain carries TRBV2 and TRBJ2-7; 7 bases are a match to TRBD2. Per germline, CDR1 SNHLY and CDR2 FYNNEI. The CDR3 sequence is 13 residues long. Trimming cost V 6 bases and J 3 bases; bases outside gene matches: 5.

The chain links TRBV20-1 to TRBJ1-2; no reliable D call. Per the germline V gene, CDR1 is DFQATT and CDR2 is SNEGSKA (reference sequence). This CDR3 spans 12 amino acids. With 4 bases removed from V and 4 bases from J, the gap between germline ends came to 10 bases. The CDR3 loop is CSAIMAGYGYTF. In DNA form, the CDR3 reads TGCAGTGCTATAATGGCGGGCTATGGCTACACCTTC.

The rearrangement uses TRBV9 and TRBJ2-1, with D perhaps matching TRBD2 (6 bases). V lost 0 bases to trimming and J lost 0 bases, with 13 bases between them. The CDR3 sequence is 17 residues long. The V gene's germline CDR1 is SGDLS and CDR2 YYNGEE. As DNA, the CDR3 is TGTGCCAGCAGCGTAGAGGGACTGCCACGCTCCTACAATGAGCAGTTCTTC. It encodes CASSVEGLPRSYNEQFF.

This clonotype was observed a handful of times. The rearrangement links TRBV20-1 to TRBJ2-1; D may be TRBD2 (6 bases). This CDR3 has 10 amino acids. Germline V gives CDR1 DFQATT, CDR2 SNEGSKA (reference sequence). Trimming stripped 4 bases from V and 13 bases from J, with 11 bases between. In DNA, the CDR3 is TGCAGTGCTATCCGGGACTCCCAGTTCTTC. Translated, it gives CSAIRDSQFF.

Only a few counts were recorded for this clonotype. The chain recombines TRBV6-1 with TRBJ2-1, with a weak D call TRBD1 (6 bases). The germline V gene has CDR1 MNHNS and CDR2 SASEGT. V was clipped by 8 bases and J by 4 bases, with 12 bases between them. The CDR3 extends over 13 amino acids. The CDR3 reads CASLMGAYNEQFF. CDR3 coding DNA: TGTGCCAGCCTAATGGGGGCTTACAATGAGCAGTTCTTC.

The chain uses TRBV19 and TRBJ2-5, with D unresolved. The V gene's germline CDR1 is LNHDA and CDR2 SQIVND (reference sequence). Trimming took 1 base from V and 5 from J, leaving 20 bases between them. This CDR3 is built from 17 residues. CDR3 sequence: CASSIATGGPVGETQYF. The CDR3 DNA reads TGTGCCAGTAGTATAGCCACCGGCGGCCCGGTGGGGGAGACCCAGTACTTC.

This clonotype came up a few times. CDR3 nucleotides: TGTGCCAGCAGTCCAGCGGGGGGCGCTGAGACCCAGTACTTC. Translating it yields CASSPAGGAETQYF. The chain uses TRBV12-3 or TRBV12-4 and TRBJ2-5; 9 nucleotides align to TRBD2. V dropped 5 bases and J dropped 5; count of bases not matched to a gene: 6. The CDR3 extends over 14 amino acids.

The chain links TRBV12-3 or TRBV12-4 to TRBJ1-5; no clear D. This CDR3 region has 13 residues. Trimming shortened V by 0 bases and J by 4 bases, and 4 bases separated the two germline ends. CDR3 residues: CASSLATNQPQHF. The CDR3 DNA sequence: TGTGCCAGCAGTTTAGCCACTAATCAGCCCCAGCATTTT.

This clonotype was counted a few times. This chain connects TRBV2 to TRBJ2-3; 8 bases line up with TRBD2. V lost 11 bases to trimming and J lost 2 bases; unmatched junction nucleotides: 9. Germline lookup yields CDR1 SNHLY and CDR2 FYNNEI. The CDR3 contains 14 residues. CDR3 nucleotide sequence: TGTGCCGGCTCCGGGACTAGGCTCACAGATACGCAGTATTTT. Translating it yields CAGSGTRLTDTQYF. The variable domain in full, completed from reference TRBV2 and TRBJ2-3, reads EPEVTQTPSHQVTQMGQEVILRCVPISNHLYFYWYRQILGQKVEFLVSFYNNEISEKSEIFDDQFSVERPDGSNFTLKIRSTKLEDSAMYFCAGSGTRLTDTQYFGPGTRLTVL.

The chain employs TRBV12-3 or TRBV12-4 and TRBJ2-1; D is ambiguous. This CDR3 comprises 14 residues. V lost 2 bases, J lost 6 bases, and 11 bases lay in between. In DNA form, the CDR3 reads TGTGCCAGCAGTTTATACTGGCAGGTCAATGAGCAGTTCTTC. It encodes CASSLYWQVNEQFF.

This chain links TRBV2 with TRBJ1-6; 11 nucleotides agree with TRBD1. V lost 3 bases and J lost 9; bases outside the gene matches: 10. CDR3 size: 17 residues. Germline CDR1 reads SNHLY; CDR2 reads FYNNEI. CDR3 amino acids: CASSEGVDRGLASPLHF. The DNA of the CDR3 is TGTGCCAGCAGTGAGGGGGTGGACAGGGGGCTGGCTTCACCCCTCCACTTT. Combining the CDR3 with reference TRBV2 and TRBJ1-6 gives the whole variable domain EPEVTQTPSHQVTQMGQEVILRCVPISNHLYFYWYRQILGQKVEFLVSFYNNEISEKSEIFDDQFSVERPDGSNFTLKIRSTKLEDSAMYFCASSEGVDRGLASPLHFGNGTRLTVT.

The rearrangement joins TRBV5-8 to TRBJ1-2; TRBD1 is a possible D gene (5 bases). The CDR3 extends over 14 amino acids. The V and J ends lost 4 bases and 4 bases respectively, with 14 bases between them. The germline CDR1 and CDR2 sequences are SGHTS and YDEGEE. The CDR3 loop is CASSHTVTVYGYTF. The CDR3 nucleotides are TGTGCCAGCAGCCATACCGTGACAGTCTATGGCTACACCTTC.

The chain uses TRBV6-2 or TRBV6-3 and TRBJ1-2; 7 bases line up with TRBD1. Trimming at V came to 6 bases and at J to 2 bases, leaving 6 bases not matched to a gene. The CDR3 runs to 14 residues. Looked up from germline, CDR1 is MNHEY and CDR2 is SVGEGT. The CDR3 sequence: CASSSHRGNYGYTF. The CDR3, as DNA: TGTGCCAGCAGCTCCCACAGGGGAAACTATGGCTACACCTTC.

This clonotype has ten or more counts. V and J are TRBV12-5 and TRBJ2-1, with TRBD2 matching 11 bases. Trimming took 3 bases from V and 10 from J; bases not matched to a gene: 8. Germline CDR1 LGHNT, CDR2 FRNRAP. This CDR3 spans 15 amino acids. The CDR3 nucleotides read TGTGCTAGTGGTTTCTCTAGCGGGAGGACTTCCGAGCAGTTCTTC. It yields the protein CASGFSSGRTSEQFF.

This clonotype was seen only once. The V call is TRBV4-1, the J call TRBJ2-7, with TRBD1 identical over 8 bases. The CDR3 length is 15 residues. In germline, CDR1 is MGHRA, CDR2 YSYEKL. Trimming cost V 3 bases and J 2 bases; bases outside gene matches: 6. The CDR3 DNA reads as TGCGCCAGCAGCCACCTCAGACAGGGGCCCTACGAGCAGTACTTC. Translating gives CASSHLRQGPYEQYF.

This clonotype was observed a few times. This sequence joins TRBV6-6 and TRBJ2-5, with TRBD2 as a possible D gene (5 bases). The V end lost 6 bases, the J end lost 2 bases, and 19 bases lay between the germline ends. Germline CDR1 is MNHNY and CDR2 is SVGAGI (reference sequence). CDR3 length: 16 residues. This CDR3 is CASSPTRRNPQETQYF. DNA for the CDR3: TGTGCCAGCAGCCCGACCCGGAGGAACCCTCAAGAGACCCAGTACTTC.

This clonotype was seen a few times. This chain uses TRBV2 with TRBJ2-7; 7 nucleotides agree with TRBD1. With 2 bases clipped from V and 3 bases from J, the junction kept 4 bases outside the gene matches. The CDR3 spans 14 residues. The germline V gene encodes CDR1 SNHLY and CDR2 FYNNEI. For the CDR3, the DNA is TGTGCCAGCAGTGAACAGGGGGTGGGCTACGAGCAGTACTTC. Protein sequence: CASSEQGVGYEQYF. The full variable domain, its missing parts supplied by reference TRBV2 and TRBJ2-7, is EPEVTQTPSHQVTQMGQEVILRCVPISNHLYFYWYRQILGQKVEFLVSFYNNEISEKSEIFDDQFSVERPDGSNFTLKIRSTKLEDSAMYFCASSEQGVGYEQYFGPGTRLTVT.

This clonotype showed up just a few times. The V call is TRBV20-1, the J call TRBJ2-2, with 9 nucleotides matching TRBD2. The trim removed 5 bases at V and 1 base at J, leaving 2 bases unmatched. This CDR3 is built from 14 residues. CDR1 and CDR2 (germline): DFQATT, SNEGSKA (reference sequence). Written as DNA, the CDR3 is TGCAGTGCTCGGACTAGCGAGAACACCGGGGAGCTGTTTTTT. It codes for CSARTSENTGELFF.

This clonotype came up a few times. The J gene is TRBJ2-3, the V gene TRBV29-1, with TRBD2 matching over 9 bases. CDR1 and CDR2 (germline): SQVTM, ANQGSEA. This CDR3 has 17 amino acids. The V segment lost 0 bases and the J segment 1 base; nucleotides outside the gene matches: 8. CDR3 protein: CSVEEAGGRGRTDTQYF. Here the CDR3 DNA reads TGCAGCGTTGAAGAAGCGGGGGGCCGAGGGCGCACAGATACGCAGTATTTT.

The J gene is TRBJ2-2, the V gene TRBV19; D not resolved. Between the trimmed V and J ends, which lost 6 bases and 8 bases, there was a span of 10 bases. The CDR3 extends over 12 amino acids. Germline CDR1 and CDR2: LNHDA and SQIVND (reference sequence). CDR3 DNA sequence: TGTGCCAGTAGCCCAAGGCTGGGGGAGCTGTTTTTT. It translates to CASSPRLGELFF.

The sample holds a few counts of this clonotype. J is TRBJ2-6 and V is TRBV7-2; perhaps TRBD1 as D (5 bases). The CDR3 sequence is 16 residues long. Germline CDR1 SGHTA, CDR2 FQGNSA. V lost 4 bases and J 4 bases, leaving 14 bases between the germline ends. The CDR3 here is CASSSGYGNGANVLTF. The DNA for the CDR3 is TGTGCCAGCAGCTCAGGGTACGGTAACGGGGCCAACGTCCTGACTTTC.

The chain carries TRBV10-3 and TRBJ2-4; no clear D gene. This CDR3 has 14 residues. The germline CDR1 and CDR2 sequences are ENHRY and SYGVKD. The V and J ends lost 4 bases and 0 bases respectively, with 7 bases between them. CDR3 in DNA: TGTGCCATCAGTGCTGGTTTAGCCAAAAACATTCAGTACTTC. Translation: CAISAGLAKNIQYF.